One and the same sample provided the 18 T cell receptor beta chains below, sequenced in a study of T cell therapy after organ transplantation. The antigens for these receptors are not known. Profiled with immunoSEQ multiplex PCR; TCRdb holds only in-frame clones, not every one. The repertoire holds some 47,000 clones, approximately 94% seen once, with 2.5% to 4% in the top ten. The source material was CD8+ T cells from blood, sampled before autologous CMV-specific T cell therapy. Receptors originate from a human patient who had received a solid organ transplant and had CMV disease.

The V and J genes are TRBV5-6 and TRBJ2-1; D unclear. V was trimmed by 1 base and J by 7 bases, leaving 6 bases between them. This CDR3 contains 12 residues. Germline V gives CDR1 SGHDT, CDR2 YYEEEE. The chain's CDR3 is CASSLYWNEQFF. CDR3 in DNA: TGTGCCAGCAGCTTGTACTGGAATGAGCAGTTCTTC.

This chain uses TRBV5-6 with TRBJ2-1; D might be TRBD1 (6 bases). The CDR3 contains 16 residues. Trimming cost V 2 bases and J 2 bases, with 14 bases left between them. Germline-derived CDR1 and CDR2 are SGHDT and YYEEEE. The CDR3: CASSFPGTSPYNEQFF. CDR3 in DNA: TGTGCCAGCAGCTTTCCCGGGACAAGCCCCTACAATGAGCAGTTCTTC. The variable domain in full, completed from reference TRBV5-6 and TRBJ2-1, reads DAGVTQSPTHLIKTRGQQVTLRCSPKSGHDTVSWYQQALGQGPQFIFQYYEEEERQRGNFPDRFSGHQFPNYSSELNVNALLLGDSALYLCASSFPGTSPYNEQFFGPGTRLTVL.

This chain connects TRBV5-1 to TRBJ1-1; weak D call: TRBD1 (6 bases). This CDR3 comprises 13 residues. Germline-derived CDR1 and CDR2 are SGHRS and YFSETQ. V lost 2 bases and J 3 bases, leaving 8 bases between the germline ends. The CDR3 DNA reads as TGCGCCAGCAGCTTCACAGGGCACACTGAAGCTTTCTTT. This encodes CASSFTGHTEAFF. The full variable domain, completed using reference TRBV5-1 and TRBJ1-1, is KAGVTQTPRYLIKTRGQQVTLSCSPISGHRSVSWYQQTPGQGLQFLFEYFSETQRNKGNFPGRFSGRQFSNSRSEMNVSTLELGDSALYLCASSFTGHTEAFFGQGTRLTVV.

V usage is TRBV27 and J usage is TRBJ2-3; D possibly corresponds to TRBD1 (6 bases). CDR1 and CDR2 from the germline V gene are MNHEY and SMNVEV (reference sequence). This CDR3 comprises 16 residues. The V end lost 6 bases, the J end lost 4 bases, and 20 bases lay between the germline ends. The CDR3 coding sequence is TGTGCCAGCAGCCACCCCAGGGGCATTGGGGCAGATACGCAGTATTTT. Translated, it gives CASSHPRGIGADTQYF.

The V and J genes are TRBV6-6 and TRBJ2-1; D is uncertain. V dropped 7 bases and J dropped 6 bases, with 13 bases sitting between them. Germline-derived CDR1 and CDR2 are MNHNY and SVGAGI (reference sequence). The CDR3 is 13 amino acids. The CDR3 region is CASTIGAANEQFF. The CDR3 DNA is TGTGCCAGCACCATTGGTGCAGCCAATGAGCAGTTCTTC.

The rearrangement links TRBV4-2 to TRBJ1-3; D is unclear. The CDR3 has 13 residues. Trimming took 5 bases from V and 4 from J, leaving 9 bases between them. Germline CDR1 LGHNA, CDR2 YNFKEQ. CDR3 bases: TGTGCCAGCAGCGATCAGGCAGGAAACACCATATATTTT. Its protein product is CASSDQAGNTIYF.

The V and J genes are TRBV9 and TRBJ2-1, with a weak D call TRBD2 (6 bases). CDR1 is SGDLS and CDR2 is YYNGEE in the germline V gene. CDR3 length equals 15 residues. V was trimmed by 4 bases and J by 7 bases, leaving 18 bases between them. CDR3 DNA sequence: TGTGCCAGCAGCCTGGAGGGGTGGGTTGAAAATGAGCAGTTCTTC. Protein: CASSLEGWVENEQFF.

This rearrangement joins TRBV7-6 to TRBJ2-5; the match to TRBD2 covers 14 bases. The trim removed 5 bases at V and 5 bases at J, leaving 13 bases unmatched. Germline V CDR1 and CDR2: SGHVS, FNYEAQ. This CDR3 comprises 18 residues. CDR3 sequence: CASSPRLRLAGGVETQYF. The CDR3 DNA follows: TGTGCCAGCAGCCCGCGACTGAGACTAGCGGGAGGGGTGGAGACCCAGTACTTC.

The chain joins TRBV5-1 to TRBJ2-3, with 12 bases lining up with TRBD2. Germline V gene sequence: CDR1 SGHRS, CDR2 YFSETQ. This CDR3 has 16 residues. Trimming at V came to 4 bases and at J to 0 bases, leaving 3 bases not matched to a gene. The CDR3 DNA sequence: TGCGCCAGCAGCGAGGGGACTAGCGGGAGCACAGATACGCAGTATTTT. It is translated as CASSEGTSGSTDTQYF.

The J gene is TRBJ2-5, the V gene TRBV4-1, with D maybe TRBD2 (5 bases). Germline assignment: CDR1 MGHRA and CDR2 YSYEKL. V lost 4 bases and J 2 bases, leaving 20 bases between the germline ends. The CDR3 is 17 amino acids. The CDR3 sequence is CASSPQRGGRGQETQYF. The CDR3 coding sequence is TGCGCCAGCAGCCCACAGCGAGGAGGTCGCGGACAAGAGACCCAGTACTTC.

The chain recombines TRBV7-3 with TRBJ1-1; D is uncertain. The germline V and J ends were trimmed by 9 bases and 0 bases, with 17 bases remaining between them. The length of the CDR3 is 15 residues. Per the germline V gene, CDR1 is SGHTA and CDR2 is FQGTGA. This chain's CDR3 is CASSLWGIMNTEAFF. Written as DNA, the CDR3 is TGTGCCAGTTCATTGTGGGGAATCATGAACACTGAAGCTTTCTTT.

The chain uses TRBV2 and TRBJ1-1, with no clear D. The CDR3 has 13 amino acids. From germline, CDR1 is SNHLY and CDR2 FYNNEI. The V end lost 7 bases, the J end lost 0 bases, and 9 bases lay between the germline ends. The CDR3 region is CASMFSMNTEAFF. The CDR3 nucleotides read TGTGCCAGCATGTTCAGCATGAACACTGAAGCTTTCTTT.

The chain couples TRBV5-6 to TRBJ1-5; D is ambiguous. Germline assignment: CDR1 SGHDT and CDR2 YYEEEE. CDR3 size: 13 residues. The germline V and J ends were trimmed by 0 bases and 9 bases, with 10 bases remaining between them. CDR3 nucleotides: TGTGCCAGCAGCTTGGCCGGGGATGGGCCCCAGCATTTT. Protein sequence: CASSLAGDGPQHF.

The chain uses TRBV2 and TRBJ1-2, with D possibly matching TRBD1 (6 bases). The CDR3 spans 12 residues. Germline CDR1 and CDR2: SNHLY and FYNNEI. V was trimmed by 10 bases and J by 1 base, leaving 10 bases between them. CDR3 DNA: TGTGCCATTAGGACAGATAACTATGGCTACACCTTC. Encoded protein: CAIRTDNYGYTF.

V usage is TRBV6-5 and J usage is TRBJ1-1, with 7 bases identical to TRBD1. The CDR3 consists of 15 residues. The germline V gene has CDR1 MNHEY and CDR2 SVGAGI. J gave up 2 bases and V 2 bases, and 5 bases lay outside the gene matches. The DNA of the CDR3 is TGTGCCAGCAGTTACAGGGAGGGGGCAAACACTGAAGCTTTCTTT. Amino acid sequence: CASSYREGANTEAFF.

The J gene is TRBJ2-3, the V gene TRBV5-6, with a weak D call TRBD1 (6 bases). Per the germline V gene, CDR1 is SGHDT and CDR2 is YYEEEE. V was cut by 5 bases and J by 0 bases, with 13 bases left in between. The CDR3 has 15 residues. The CDR3 sequence is CASRTRTESTDTQYF. CDR3 nucleotides: TGTGCCAGCAGGACAAGGACAGAGAGCACAGATACGCAGTATTTT.

The genes are TRBV4-1 and TRBJ2-3; TRBD2 aligns across 9 bases. Germline V gene sequence: CDR1 MGHRA, CDR2 YSYEKL. V shed 1 base, J shed 4 bases, and the junction held 9 bases outside the gene matches. The CDR3 sequence is 17 residues long. CDR3 protein: CASSQGDSGSASDTQYF. The CDR3 DNA sequence: TGCGCCAGCAGCCAAGGCGATAGCGGGAGTGCGTCAGATACGCAGTATTTT.

The rearrangement links TRBV7-8 to TRBJ1-3; D uncertain. The CDR3 runs 14 residues. Trimming took 3 bases from V and 8 from J, leaving 14 bases between them. CDR1 and CDR2 from the germline V gene are SGHVS and FQNEAQ. The CDR3 coding sequence is TGTGCCAGCAGCTTGGAGACACTGGAAGACACCATATATTTT. The encoded protein is CASSLETLEDTIYF.